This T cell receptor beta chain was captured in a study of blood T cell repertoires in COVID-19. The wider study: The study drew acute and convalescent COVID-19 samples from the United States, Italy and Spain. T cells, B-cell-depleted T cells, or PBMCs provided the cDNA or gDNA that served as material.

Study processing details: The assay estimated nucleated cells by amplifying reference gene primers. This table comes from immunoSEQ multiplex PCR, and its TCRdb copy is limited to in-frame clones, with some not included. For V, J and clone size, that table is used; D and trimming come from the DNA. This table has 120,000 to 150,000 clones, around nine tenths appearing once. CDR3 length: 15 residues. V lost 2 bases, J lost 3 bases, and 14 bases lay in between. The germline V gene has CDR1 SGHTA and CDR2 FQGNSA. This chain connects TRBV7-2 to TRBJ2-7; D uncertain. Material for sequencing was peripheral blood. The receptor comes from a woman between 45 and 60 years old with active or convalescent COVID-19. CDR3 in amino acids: CASSLSALVFYEQYF. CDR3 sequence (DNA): TGTGCCAGCAGCTTATCGGCGCTAGTTTTCTACGAGCAGTACTTC.